Below are 24 T cell receptor beta chains sequenced from a single sample in a study of blood T cell repertoires in COVID-19. Assay used: immunoSEQ multiplex PCR; TCRdb lists only in-frame clones, some missing. The table has some 330,000 clones, more than 70% seen once. The sample consisted of PBMCs or T cells enriched from blood (not recorded which). These receptor sequences come from a man in his forties in a cohort exposed to, infected with or recovered from COVID-19 (not recorded which).

The chain uses TRBV29-1 and TRBJ1-1, with 7 bases fitting TRBD1. Germline V gene data show CDR1 as SQVTM and CDR2 as ANQGSEA. Unmatched junction bases numbered 4, after V lost 8 bases and J lost 4 bases. The CDR3 extends over 11 amino acids. The CDR3 region is CSSHRGTEAFF. In DNA form, the CDR3 reads TGCAGCTCCCACAGGGGCACTGAAGCTTTCTTT.

This chain's CDR3 is CASSQVYSGDYGYTF. The DNA of the CDR3 is TGTGCCAGCAGCCAAGTCTATTCGGGGGACTATGGCTACACCTTC. This rearrangement joins TRBV3-1 (or the pseudogene TRBV3-2) to TRBJ1-2, with a possible D match to TRBD1 (5 bases). Per germline, CDR1 LGHDT and CDR2 YNNKEL (reference sequence). The CDR3 is 15 amino acids. V was clipped by 1 base and J by 3 bases, with 12 bases between them.

The rearrangement uses TRBV28 and TRBJ1-5; 8 positions match TRBD1. The CDR3 consists of 16 residues. V trimming: 7 bases; J trimming: 2 bases; junction bases outside the gene matches: 10. Germline CDR1 reads MDHEN; CDR2 reads SYDVKM. The CDR3 protein is CASKLTGVYGNQPQHF. In DNA form, the CDR3 reads TGTGCCAGCAAATTGACAGGGGTCTATGGCAATCAGCCCCAGCATTTT. Complete variable domain (other parts from reference TRBV28 and TRBJ1-5): DVKVTQSSRYLVKRTGEKVFLECVQDMDHENMFWYRQDPGLGLRLIYFSYDVKMKEKGDIPEGYSVSREKKERFSLILESASTNQTSMYLCASKLTGVYGNQPQHFGDGTRLSIL.

Only one count was recorded for this clone. The V and J genes are TRBV9 and TRBJ2-2; perhaps TRBD1 as D (6 bases). The CDR3 has 14 amino acids. Germline CDR1 is SGDLS and CDR2 is YYNGEE. The germline V and J ends were trimmed by 0 bases and 6 bases, with 9 bases remaining between them. CDR3 DNA: TGTGCCAGCAGCGTAGGGGGACACGCCGGGGAGCTGTTTTTT. Amino acid sequence: CASSVGGHAGELFF.

V usage is TRBV11-2 and J usage is TRBJ2-7; D is possibly TRBD2 (6 bases). CDR3 length: 17 amino acids. Germline lookup yields CDR1 SGHAT and CDR2 FQNNGV. Trimming pared 5 bases from V and 5 bases from J, leaving 25 bases between. CDR3: CASSEYVIGGGQDEQYF. For the CDR3, the DNA is TGTGCCAGCAGCGAATACGTAATTGGGGGAGGTCAAGACGAGCAGTACTTC.

The chain recombines TRBV7-2 with TRBJ2-1; D is perhaps TRBD2 (5 bases). This CDR3 comprises 15 residues. Trimming removed 4 bases at V and 2 bases at J, with 12 bases between. The germline CDR1 and CDR2 sequences are SGHTA and FQGNSA. The CDR3 DNA reads as TGTGCCAGCAGCTACCAGCAAGCGGCCTACAATGAGCAGTTCTTC. Translated, it gives CASSYQQAAYNEQFF.

This chain joins TRBV6-5 and TRBJ2-2; 11 bases match TRBD1. Trimming cost V 7 bases and J 5 bases; bases outside gene matches: 6. Germline V gene sequence: CDR1 MNHEY, CDR2 SVGAGI. This CDR3 region has 15 residues. CDR3 nucleotides: TGTGCCAGCAAACGGGGGACAGGGGGGACCGGGGAGCTGTTTTTT. This codes for CASKRGTGGTGELFF.

This clone was recorded once. The V and J genes are TRBV7-2 and TRBJ2-3, with TRBD2 identical over 7 bases. V gave up 0 bases and J gave up 5 bases; unmatched junction bases: 5. Germline loops: CDR1 SGHTA, CDR2 FQGNSA. CDR3 length: 15 amino acids. The CDR3 here is CASSLAGGPRDTQYF. The CDR3 region has the DNA TGTGCCAGCAGCTTAGCGGGAGGGCCGAGAGATACGCAGTATTTT.

The chain employs TRBV5-4 and TRBJ2-2; D remains unclear. The CDR3 runs 13 residues. Germline CDR1 SGHNT, CDR2 YYREEE (reference sequence). Trimming pared 3 bases from V and 3 bases from J, leaving 6 bases between. The CDR3 reads CASSSGDTGELFF. CDR3 DNA sequence: TGTGCCAGCAGCTCCGGAGACACCGGGGAGCTGTTTTTT.

The chain joins TRBV5-5 to TRBJ1-1; 10 bases fit TRBD1. Germline V gives CDR1 SGHKS, CDR2 YYEKEE (reference sequence). V lost 5 bases and J lost 11; bases outside the gene matches: 3. This CDR3 spans 11 amino acids. The CDR3 DNA sequence: TGTGCCAGCAGTCGGGACAGGGGTGCTTTCTTT. Its protein product is CASSRDRGAFF.

The chain carries TRBV14 and TRBJ1-1; 7 nucleotides line up with TRBD1. There are 13 residues in the CDR3. Looked up from germline, CDR1 is SGHDN and CDR2 is FVKESK. J gave up 5 bases and V 4 bases, and 4 bases lay outside the gene matches. Here the CDR3 reads CASSRQGATEAFF. The CDR3 nucleotides read TGTGCCAGCAGCCGACAGGGCGCGACTGAAGCTTTCTTT.

This chain joins TRBV2 and TRBJ2-7, with D tentatively TRBD1 (6 bases). Germline values: CDR1 SNHLY, CDR2 FYNNEI. V was cut by 4 bases and J by 6 bases, with 16 bases left in between. CDR3 length: 14 residues. The CDR3 reads CASSARTAFSEQYF. CDR3 DNA sequence: TGTGCCAGCAGTGCCCGGACAGCGTTTAGCGAGCAGTACTTC.

This clone showed up just a few times. DNA of the CDR3: TGCAGCGTTGTAGCAGGGCCCGAACAGCCCCAGCATTTT. Protein product: CSVVAGPEQPQHF. The chain is built from TRBV29-1 and TRBJ1-5, with D perhaps matching TRBD1 (5 bases). V lost 4 bases and J 7 bases, leaving 14 bases between the germline ends. CDR3 length: 13 residues. CDR1 SQVTM and CDR2 ANQGSEA come from the germline V gene.

This clone was recorded only once. The genes are TRBV21-1 and TRBJ2-7; the DNA was not compared with TRBD2, the D call given in the table. TRBV21-1 is a recognized pseudogene. The CDR3 spans 17 residues. CDR3 bases: TGTGCCAGCAGCAATGGGAAAGCCTTGCTAGCGGGACAAGAGCAGTACTTC. Amino acids: CASSNGKALLAGQEQYF.

V usage is TRBV27 and J usage is TRBJ1-5, with D maybe TRBD1 (6 bases). The V gene lost 5 bases and the J gene lost 3 bases, with 14 bases spanning the gap. The germline CDR1 and CDR2 sequences are MNHEY and SMNVEV (reference sequence). The CDR3 loop spans 15 amino acids. CDR3 DNA sequence: TGTGCCAGCAGTCCCAGGGGATCATCCAATCAGCCCCAGCATTTT. It encodes CASSPRGSSNQPQHF.

The chain uses TRBV6-5 and TRBJ2-3; 8 nucleotides agree with TRBD1. The CDR3 sequence is 15 residues long. CDR1 is MNHEY, CDR2 SVGAGI, per germline. Trimming removed 5 bases from V and 3 bases from J; junction bases left unmatched: 7. In nucleotides, the CDR3 is TGTGCCAGCAGTCACCGGGACAGGACAACAGATACGCAGTATTTT. This gives the protein CASSHRDRTTDTQYF.

The chain couples TRBV29-1 to TRBJ2-7; 7 nucleotides line up with TRBD1. The germline V gene encodes CDR1 SQVTM and CDR2 ANQGSEA. The CDR3 has 13 residues. V trimming: 5 bases; J trimming: 3 bases; junction bases outside the gene matches: 7. The CDR3 region is CSVKGQSYYEQYF. In DNA form, the CDR3 reads TGCAGCGTTAAGGGACAGTCCTACTACGAGCAGTACTTC.

The chain employs TRBV6-4 and TRBJ2-7; 9 positions agree with TRBD2. The V gene's germline CDR1 is MRHNA and CDR2 SNTAGT. The V gene end was trimmed by 8 bases and the J gene end by 1 base; junction bases not matched to a gene: 3. This CDR3 comprises 13 residues. Here the CDR3 DNA reads TGTGCCAGCTACCTAGCGGGATCCTACGAGCAGTACTTC. This translates into CASYLAGSYEQYF.

The chain employs TRBV28 and TRBJ2-5; 8 bases fit TRBD1. The CDR3 covers 13 residues. The germline V gene has CDR1 MDHEN and CDR2 SYDVKM. V gave up 5 bases and J gave up 4 bases; unmatched junction bases: 3. The CDR3 sequence: CASSRQGLETQYF. CDR3 sequence (DNA): TGTGCCAGCAGTCGACAGGGGCTAGAGACCCAGTACTTC. Combining the CDR3 with reference TRBV28 and TRBJ2-5 gives the whole variable domain DVKVTQSSRYLVKRTGEKVFLECVQDMDHENMFWYRQDPGLGLRLIYFSYDVKMKEKGDIPEGYSVSREKKERFSLILESASTNQTSMYLCASSRQGLETQYFGPGTRLLVL.

The rearrangement joins TRBV6-5 to TRBJ1-2, with 11 bases identical to TRBD1. The V segment lost 0 bases and the J segment 5 bases; nucleotides outside the gene matches: 2. This CDR3 has 15 amino acids. Germline lookup yields CDR1 MNHEY and CDR2 SVGAGI. In nucleotides, the CDR3 is TGTGCCAGCAGTTACTCGGGACAGGGGGGGTATGGCTACACCTTC. As protein: CASSYSGQGGYGYTF.

The CDR3 loop is CASRKQGLGIEKLFF. CDR3 DNA sequence: TGTGCCAGCAGAAAACAGGGTCTAGGAATCGAAAAACTGTTTTTT. The chain employs TRBV27 and TRBJ1-4; maybe TRBD1 (6 bases). The CDR3 spans 15 residues. The germline CDR1 and CDR2 sequences are MNHEY and SMNVEV (reference sequence). V lost 6 bases to trimming and J lost 8 bases, with 19 bases between them.

This clone was seen more than once but under ten times. This rearrangement joins TRBV6-5 to TRBJ2-2; TRBD1 matches 9 bases. V dropped 6 bases and J dropped 5; count of bases not matched to a gene: 7. In germline, CDR1 is MNHEY, CDR2 SVGAGI. The CDR3 loop spans 15 amino acids. Here the CDR3 reads CASSLRTGVTGELFF. The DNA for the CDR3 is TGTGCCAGCAGCCTCAGGACAGGGGTGACCGGGGAGCTGTTTTTT.

About this clone: One junction end disagrees with the germline gene, perhaps due to a read error. The chain has TRBV28 and TRBJ2-2; D is ambiguous. The CDR3 extends over 15 amino acids. Germline V lookup: CDR1 MDHEN, CDR2 SYDVKM. The CDR3 is CARLDLHLNPGELFF. The DNA for the CDR3 is TGTGCCAGGCTAGACCTTCATCTGAACCCCGGGGAGCTGTTTTTT. Full variable domain (missing parts from reference TRBV28 and TRBJ2-2): DVKVTQSSRYLVKRTGEKVFLECVQDMDHENMFWYRQDPGLGLRLIYFSYDVKMKEKGDIPEGYSVSREKKERFSLILESASTNQTSMYLCARLDLHLNPGELFFGEGSRLTVL.

This clone has only one observation. V usage is TRBV6-6 and J usage is TRBJ2-1, with TRBD2 matching over 9 bases. With 2 bases clipped from V and 2 bases from J, the junction kept 1 base outside the gene matches. Germline V gene data show CDR1 as MNHNY and CDR2 as SVGAGI (reference sequence). This CDR3 region has 15 residues. CDR3 protein: CASSYVAGAYNEQFF. CDR3 nucleotide sequence: TGTGCCAGCAGTTACGTAGCGGGAGCCTACAATGAGCAGTTCTTC.